The present entry profiles one T cell receptor beta chain with its context. This specimen belongs to a study of blood T cell repertoires in COVID-19. Clones were sequenced by immunoSEQ multiplex PCR, and TCRdb holds only the in-frame ones, with some missing. The repertoire holds 200,000 or so clones, with 75% to 90% as singletons. This CDR3 spans 13 amino acids. Per germline, CDR1 MDHEN and CDR2 SYDVKM. The V and J ends lost 6 bases and 8 bases respectively, with 16 bases between them. This sequence joins TRBV28 and TRBJ1-2, with a weak D call TRBD1 (6 bases). The specimen was peripheral blood. This TCR came from a human donor in a cohort sampled during active COVID-19. The CDR3 sequence is CASRRGQTGGYTF. The CDR3, as DNA: TGTGCCAGCAGAAGGGGACAAACGGGCGGCTACACCTTC.